One T cell receptor beta chain is described in this entry. This entry is derived from a study of blood T cell repertoires in COVID-19. The V gene's germline CDR1 is LGHDT and CDR2 YNNKEL (reference sequence). V was pared by 0 bases and J by 2 bases, with 18 bases between. The CDR3 totals 18 residues. Participants reported their clinical history, and cohort assignment relied on those reports. Assay: immunoSEQ multiplex PCR; the TCRdb copy retains only in-frame clones and omits some. The table lists 200,000 to 250,000 clones, 80% to 90% of them singletons. What was sequenced was PBMCs or T cells enriched from blood (not recorded which). This receptor was identified in a woman under 40 who had been exposed to COVID-19. V and J are TRBV3-1 (or the pseudogene TRBV3-2) and TRBJ2-3, with a possible D match to TRBD2 (6 bases). The CDR3 is CASSQDRASGRITDTQYF. In DNA form, the CDR3 reads TGTGCCAGCAGCCAAGATCGGGCCAGCGGGCGTATCACAGATACGCAGTATTTT.